This is a list of T cell receptor beta chains from one sample in a study of T cell repertoires in cytomegalovirus infection. Their specific antigens are unknown. TCRdb recomputed calls from the reads with MiXCR, one row per CDR3 protein. The table records about 130,000 distinct CDR3 sequences, about 31% of them present only once. The sequencing used CD8+ T cells from cultured PBMCs, collected from culture after CMV antigen stimulation. Every receptor here comes from a human donor in good health (CMV status not recorded). Some clones in this sample may be carry-over from other donors' samples. Each CDR3 is given without its conserved first and last residue. Size is omitted from some rows. Given values are once, few, many or a class for expanded clones.

V gene	J gene	clone size	CDR3 protein
TRBV19	TRBJ2-3	-	ASSTRTSGVYTDTQY
TRBV12-3/TRBV12-4	TRBJ2-5	few	ASSEDRGETQY
TRBV19	TRBJ2-7	few	ASSTNMEQY
TRBV11-2	TRBJ2-7	-	ASSLVGSSSYEQY
TRBV7-2	TRBJ1-1	few	ASSFEIMNTEAF
TRBV28	TRBJ2-1	many	ASSLRPDRSSYNEQF
TRBV14	TRBJ2-7	many	ASSSLPDRWY
TRBV20-1	TRBJ1-4	few	SARVEGTNEKLF
TRBV7-9	TRBJ1-1	few	ASSFDPTEAF
TRBV24-1	TRBJ1-2	-	ATSGHSAIGTASYGYT
TRBV19	TRBJ2-1	few	ATRPGLAGGGYNEQF
TRBV4-1	TRBJ2-7	-	ASSPGGSGIVWGLHEQY
TRBV6-1	TRBJ2-1	-	ASSEEGGQIYNEQF
TRBV4-1	TRBJ1-2	-	ASSQEVESLYGYT
TRBV29-1	TRBJ2-1	few	SVEDLGLAGNEQF
TRBV7-8	TRBJ2-2	few	ASSLVGGGGELF
TRBV9	TRBJ2-6	-	ASSVVEENSGANVLT
TRBV27	TRBJ2-1	few	ASISGNSAFNEQF
TRBV12-3/TRBV12-4	TRBJ1-1	few	ASSSQGGEAF
TRBV7-9	TRBJ1-2	many	ASSFPTGAYGYT
TRBV6-1	TRBJ1-1	-	ASQVSNTEAF
TRBV5-4	TRBJ1-5	many	ASSLAGQPQH
TRBV6-5	TRBJ2-3	-	ASSYSTSGGTDTQY
TRBV12-3/TRBV12-4	TRBJ1-4	-	ASSLGRENEKLF
TRBV7-9	TRBJ1-4	many	ASSSSEGFNEKLF
TRBV12-3/TRBV12-4	TRBJ2-1	many	ASSRETGTYNEQF
TRBV7-8	TRBJ1-3	-	ASSLAVTSGNTIY
TRBV15	TRBJ2-1	-	ATSRARTGVGGEQF
TRBV27	TRBJ1-1	-	ASSLAPSGTEAF
TRBV28	TRBJ1-4	-	ASRWTGEKLF
TRBV7-6	TRBJ2-1	many	ASSLDGASYNEQF
TRBV19	TRBJ2-1	once	ASTVAGGHNEQF
TRBV7-6	TRBJ1-1	-	ASSPGTYTEAF
TRBV9	TRBJ1-2	-	ASSVGQGKGYT
TRBV6-5	TRBJ2-1	many	ASSYGGGGGDEQF
TRBV12-3/TRBV12-4	TRBJ2-7	-	ASTPGQSYEQY
TRBV4-1	TRBJ2-5	-	ASSLTGGYWETQY
TRBV7-8	TRBJ2-2	many	ASSLDFTGVRANTGELF
TRBV20-1	TRBJ1-2	-	SARVVSGVGYT
TRBV6-8	TRBJ2-7	-	ASRGYPDGTYEQY
TRBV27	TRBJ1-1	-	ASSHPGTEKAF
TRBV7-2	TRBJ1-6	-	ASSFTNRDYNSPLH
TRBV12-5	TRBJ2-1	-	ASGLDLTGGVYNEQF
TRBV20-1	TRBJ1-2	-	SAKGDPFANYGYT
TRBV19	TRBJ2-7	-	ASSISIGTGVYEQY
TRBV27	TRBJ1-5	-	ASTLGTLIYYSNQPQH
TRBV19	TRBJ1-1	-	ASSRGHTEAF
TRBV7-9	TRBJ1-2	-	ASSTTGTSYGYT
TRBV6-2/TRBV6-3	TRBJ2-7	-	ASSSSNNYEQY
TRBV7-6	TRBJ2-7	few	ASSPYGGASYEQY
TRBV2	TRBJ2-5	-	ASRLKGRQETQY
TRBV7-4	TRBJ1-4	-	ASSHSEEKLF
TRBV12-3/TRBV12-4	TRBJ2-3	-	ASYNYLPAGGTDTQY
TRBV12-3/TRBV12-4	TRBJ2-6	few	ASKVAPGANVLT
TRBV29-1	TRBJ1-2	-	SVEGTGETYGYT
TRBV4-1	TRBJ1-1	few	ASSQALQGGTEAF